This T cell receptor (beta chain) derives from a study of response to subunit inactivated influenza vaccine (dated by TCRdb to the late 2010s). Background for the entire study: The study used deep quantitative T cell receptor repertoire profiling to track responses to a trivalent subunit inactivated influenza vaccine.

With regard to this clonotype: What antigen it recognizes has not been identified. No clone much larger than this one lies a single base away; base qualities are absent.

The CDR3 contains 16 residues, cysteine and phenylalanine counted. Just the 48-base CDR3 DNA is kept, in frame starting at base 1. V and J lose 4 bases and 2 bases, and a span of 16 bases separates them. CDR1 is given as WNHNN and CDR2 as SYGVQD, both from the germline V gene (reference sequence). The receptor library was made with RT-PCR. Reads for this sample came from an Illumina HiSeq 2500. TCRdb took the public reads, trimmed them with fastp at Q25, ran MiXCR for clone calling and kept in-frame beta chains. Rows are unified per CDR3 protein, each entry keeping the most common DNA and genes. For this sample the table gives over 750,000 distinct CDR3 sequences, of which approximately 21% were detected only once. Of the sample, roughly a tenth is held by the ten largest clones. What the authors observed across the whole study: The authors proposed that each seasonal influenza vaccination may bring in only a limited number of new T cells.

Sample: PBMCs from blood, taken around 5 days after vaccination. The chain couples TRBV10-1 to TRBJ2-3; the D match is possibly TRBD1 or TRBD2, with 5 bases aligned in each. The source of this sequence is a man aged 45-65 years who received an inactivated influenza vaccine. Donor details come from another sample of the same person, matched by shared clones. CDR3 reads: CASSAARDVDTDTQYF. The bases read TGCGCCAGCAGTGCGGCCCGGGACGTGGACACAGATACGCAGTATTTT.